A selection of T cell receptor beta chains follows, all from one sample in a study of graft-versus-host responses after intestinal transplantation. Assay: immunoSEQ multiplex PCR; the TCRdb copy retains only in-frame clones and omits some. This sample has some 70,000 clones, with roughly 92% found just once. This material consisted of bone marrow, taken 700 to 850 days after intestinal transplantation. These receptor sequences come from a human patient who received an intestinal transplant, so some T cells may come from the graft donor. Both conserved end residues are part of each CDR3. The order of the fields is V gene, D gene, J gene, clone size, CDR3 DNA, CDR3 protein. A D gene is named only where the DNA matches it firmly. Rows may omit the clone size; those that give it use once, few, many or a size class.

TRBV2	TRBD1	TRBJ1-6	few	TGTGCCAGCAGCCTCCGGGACAGGGTTGTACCCCTCCACTTT	CASSLRDRVVPLHF
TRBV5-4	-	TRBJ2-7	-	TGTGCCAGCAGCTTGGCCAAGTCGGGCGGGAACTACGAGCAGTACTTC	CASSLAKSGGNYEQYF
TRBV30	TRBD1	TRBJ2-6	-	TGTGCCTGGGACAGGGGGCGAAACTCTGGGGCCAACGTCCTGACTTTC	CAWDRGRNSGANVLTF
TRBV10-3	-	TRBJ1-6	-	TGTGCCATCAGTGAGTCGGGGGGGGCGCCCGATTCACCCCTCCACTTT	CAISESGGAPDSPLHF
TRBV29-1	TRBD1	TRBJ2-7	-	TGCAGCGTTCCGACAGGGAATCCCTACGAGCAGTACTTC	CSVPTGNPYEQYF
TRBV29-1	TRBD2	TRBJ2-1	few	TGCAGCGTTGGACTAGCGGGGGGGCCAGACTACAATGAGCAGTTCTTC	CSVGLAGGPDYNEQFF
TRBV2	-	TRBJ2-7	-	TGTGCCAGCTTAGAGGACAACTCCTACGAGCAGTACTTC	CASLEDNSYEQYF
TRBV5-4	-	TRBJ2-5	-	TGTGCCAGCAGCTTGGGGCTAACCGGAGAGACCCAGTACTTC	CASSLGLTGETQYF
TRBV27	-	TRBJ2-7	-	TGTGCCAGCAGTCTAGGACACCCCGGCGGGATTAACGAGCAGTACTTC	CASSLGHPGGINEQYF
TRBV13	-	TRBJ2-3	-	TGTGCCAGCAGCTTAGGGGTGGCAGGGGCTAACACAGATACGCAGTATTTT	CASSLGVAGANTDTQYF
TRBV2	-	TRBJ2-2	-	TGTGCCAGCAGTGAAATGGGTTCCAACACCGGGGAGCTGTTTTTT	CASSEMGSNTGELFF
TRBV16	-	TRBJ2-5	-	TGTGCCAGCAGCCAGTTCAGGGAAGAGACCCAGTACTTC	CASSQFREETQYF
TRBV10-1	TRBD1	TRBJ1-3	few	TGCGCCAGCAGTTCGGGACAGGCTACTGGAAACACCATATATTTT	CASSSGQATGNTIYF
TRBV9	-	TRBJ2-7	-	TGTGCCAGCAGCGTAGCGACAGGCGAGGGCTACGAGCAGTACTTC	CASSVATGEGYEQYF
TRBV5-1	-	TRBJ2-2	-	TGCGCCAGCACCATTCTCGGCGTTCGGGACCGAAAGGTCGGGGAGCTGTTTTTT	CASTILGVRDRKVGELFF
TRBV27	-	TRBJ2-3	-	TGTGCCAGCAGCGGACCCACAGATACGCAGTATTTT	CASSGPTDTQYF
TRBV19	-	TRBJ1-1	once	TGTGCCGCATGGGGAGGCACTGAAGCTTTCTTT	CAAWGGTEAFF
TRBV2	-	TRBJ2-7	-	TGTGCCAGCGGCTTGGGAGAGAATAACTACGAGCAGTACTTC	CASGLGENNYEQYF
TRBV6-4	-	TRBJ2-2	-	TGTGCCAGGACTAACACCGGGGAGCTGTTTTTT	CARTNTGELFF
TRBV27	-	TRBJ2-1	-	TGTGCCAGCAGTTTATTTATTGGTAGCTCCTACAATGAGCAGTTCTTC	CASSLFIGSSYNEQFF
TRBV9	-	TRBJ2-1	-	TGTGCCAGCAGCGTAGACGGCTGGGGTGGCGGCAATGAGCAGTTCTTC	CASSVDGWGGGNEQFF
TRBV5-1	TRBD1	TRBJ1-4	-	TGCGCCAGCAGCTTGTGGGGGACAGCGGCGACCATAAATGAAAAACTGTTTTTT	CASSLWGTAATINEKLFF
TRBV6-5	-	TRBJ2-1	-	TGTGCCAGCAGCGTGAGTTGGACCTCAAACAATGAGCAGTTCTTC	CASSVSWTSNNEQFF
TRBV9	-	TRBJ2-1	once	TGTGCCAGCAGCGTAACAGGGTCCTACAATGAGCAGTTCTTC	CASSVTGSYNEQFF
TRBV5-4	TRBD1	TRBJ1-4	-	TGTGCCAGCAGCTTGCCGACAGGGTTGATTGAAAAACTGTTTTTT	CASSLPTGLIEKLFF
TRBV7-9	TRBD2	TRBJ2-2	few	TGTGCCAGCAGAACCCGGGGACTAGCGGGAGGGGCCACCGGGGAGCTGTTTTTT	CASRTRGLAGGATGELFF
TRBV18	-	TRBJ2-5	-	TGTGCCAGCTCACCACGGGTTAGGGAGACCCAGTACTTC	CASSPRVRETQYF
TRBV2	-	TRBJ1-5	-	TGTGCCAGCAGAGGGGTTAGCAATCAGCCCCAGCATTTT	CASRGVSNQPQHF
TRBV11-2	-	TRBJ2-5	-	TGTGCCAGCAGCTTAGTGGGCGAGGAGACCCAGTACTTC	CASSLVGEETQYF
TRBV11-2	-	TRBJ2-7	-	TGTGCCAGCACCCCCTTTGGGACCTTCTCCTACGAGCAGTACTTC	CASTPFGTFSYEQYF
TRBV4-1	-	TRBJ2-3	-	TGCGCCAGCAGCCAAGATCTCGGGAACACAGATACGCAGTATTTT	CASSQDLGNTDTQYF
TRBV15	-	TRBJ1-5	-	TGTGCCACCAGCGAAGGTAAGGGGCTACGTAGCAATCAGCCCCAGCATTTT	CATSEGKGLRSNQPQHF
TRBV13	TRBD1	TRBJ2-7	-	TGTGCCAGCAGCCTGGGACAGCCCTACGAGCAGTACTTC	CASSLGQPYEQYF
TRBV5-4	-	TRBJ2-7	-	TGTGCCAGCAGCTTGGTTGGAGCTGGGGCCTACGAGCAGTACTTC	CASSLVGAGAYEQYF
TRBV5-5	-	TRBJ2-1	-	TGTGCCAGCAGCCCCGCGGGACCCTCTGCCTACAATGAGCAGTTCTTC	CASSPAGPSAYNEQFF
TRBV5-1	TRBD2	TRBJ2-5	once	TGCGCCAGCAGCTGGGGAGGGCAAGAGACCCAGTACTTC	CASSWGGQETQYF
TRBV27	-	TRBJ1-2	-	TGTGCCAGCAGTTTCCTCTTTAATGGAAGGGGAGGCTACACCTTC	CASSFLFNGRGGYTF
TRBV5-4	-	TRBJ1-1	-	TGTGCCAGCAGCTTGGACACCATGAACACTGAAGCTTTCTTT	CASSLDTMNTEAFF
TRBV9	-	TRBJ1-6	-	TGTGCCAGCAGTCCCGTCGGGCAGGCGAATTCACCCCTCCACTTT	CASSPVGQANSPLHF
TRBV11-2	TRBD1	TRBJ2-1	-	TGTGCCAGCAGCACCGGACAGGGGAATGAGCAGTTCTTC	CASSTGQGNEQFF
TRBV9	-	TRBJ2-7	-	TGTGCCAGCAGCGGAAGCCCTGGGCCAGCCTACGAGCAGTACTTC	CASSGSPGPAYEQYF
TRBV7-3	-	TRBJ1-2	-	TGTGCCAGCAGCCCCATGCCGGGGACTAACTATGGCTACACCTTC	CASSPMPGTNYGYTF